This TCR beta chain came from a study of blood T cell repertoires in COVID-19. Germline V gene data show CDR1 as SGDLS and CDR2 as YYNGEE. V lost 4 bases, J lost 3 bases, and 20 bases lay in between. The CDR3 runs 16 residues. As originally analysed: The authors estimated nucleated cell counts from reference gene primer amplification. Method: immunoSEQ multiplex PCR; TCRdb's copy keeps in-frame clones and lacks some. That table gives V, J and clone size, and the DNA gave D and trimming. Of 35,000 to 45,000 clones listed, 70% to 90% were seen once; the top ten hold more than 15%. This chain joins TRBV9 and TRBJ2-7; D gene uncertain. The TCR was taken from a man between 65 and 85 years old with acute or convalescent COVID-19. Sample: peripheral blood. Written as DNA, the CDR3 is TGTGCCAGCAGCCCCAACTGGGCGTCCTCGGTCTACGAGCAGTACTTC. This translates into CASSPNWASSVYEQYF.